Listed below are T cell receptor beta chains from one sample, sequenced in a study of cytomegalovirus exposure and HLA in healthy donors. Sequencing used immunoSEQ multiplex PCR; TCRdb keeps in-frame clones, though not all of them. The table records over 100,000 clones, 8.9% of them present only once. The sample comprised PBMCs. Receptors originate from a woman in her thirties or forties in good health and CMV-seropositive. Each CDR3 is given with its conserved first and last residue. D genes are given only for firm matches. Part of the rows lack a size; the others show once, few, many or a class for expanded clones.

size: few
V: TRBV2
D: NA
J: TRBJ1-2
DNA: TGTGCCACCCAACTCAACCAGGGAAGCGGCTACACCTTC
CDR3: CATQLNQGSGYTF

size: few
V: TRBV5-1
D: TRBD1
J: TRBJ2-2
DNA: TGCGCCAGCAGCTTAATCACCGGGACAGGGGGCACCGGGGAGCTGTTTTTT
CDR3: CASSLITGTGGTGELFF

size: few
V: TRBV5-1
D: TRBD2
J: TRBJ2-3
DNA: TGCGCCAGCAGCTTGGGTCGCGGGGGGGCCATGACAGATACGCAGTATTTT
CDR3: CASSLGRGGAMTDTQYF

size: few
V: TRBV27
D: TRBD2
J: TRBJ2-5
DNA: TGTGCCAGCAGTAACCTGGGTGATAGCGGGGGGAGGCTCCAAGAGACCCAGTACTTC
CDR3: CASSNLGDSGGRLQETQYF

size: NA
V: TRBV7-6
D: TRBD2
J: TRBJ2-1
DNA: TGTGCCTCTAATCGGGGGGACCAACACAATGAGCAGTTCTTC
CDR3: CASNRGDQHNEQFF

size: few
V: TRBV29-1
D: NA
J: TRBJ2-5
DNA: TGCAGCGTTGAGGTAGCCATAGGGGCGACCCAGTACTTC
CDR3: CSVEVAIGATQYF

size: NA
V: TRBV6-5
D: TRBD1
J: TRBJ1-1
DNA: TGTGCCAGCAGTATGGGACAGGGTTACACTGAAGCTTTCTTT
CDR3: CASSMGQGYTEAFF

size: few
V: TRBV2
D: TRBD1
J: TRBJ1-6
DNA: TGTGCCAGCAGGGCTCAGACAGGGTACGGGAATTCACCCCTCCACTTT
CDR3: CASRAQTGYGNSPLHF

size: few
V: TRBV2
D: NA
J: TRBJ2-3
DNA: TGTGCCAGCAGGAGGGCAGATACGCAGTATTTT
CDR3: CASRRADTQYF

size: NA
V: TRBV5-1
D: TRBD1
J: TRBJ1-1
DNA: TGCGCCAGCAGCTTGGCGGGGACAGGGGTGGGCACTGAAGCTTTCTTT
CDR3: CASSLAGTGVGTEAFF

size: few
V: TRBV7-8
D: NA
J: TRBJ2-2
DNA: TGTGCCACCAGTAGCAACACCGGGGAGCTGTTTTTT
CDR3: CATSSNTGELFF

size: NA
V: TRBV4-1
D: TRBD1
J: TRBJ2-1
DNA: TGCGCCAGCAGCCACGGGGACAGGAGCTCCTACAATGAGCAGTTCTTC
CDR3: CASSHGDRSSYNEQFF

size: NA
V: TRBV19
D: TRBD1
J: TRBJ2-1
DNA: TGTGCCAGTAGTACTCCAGGGGGCTCCTACAATGAGCAGTTCTTC
CDR3: CASSTPGGSYNEQFF

size: few
V: TRBV7-2
D: NA
J: TRBJ2-1
DNA: TGTGCCAGCAGCTTAAGAACTCAGGGTAATGAGCAGTTCTTC
CDR3: CASSLRTQGNEQFF

size: few
V: TRBV5-1
D: NA
J: TRBJ1-1
DNA: TGCGCCAGCAGCTCGCAGGGGAACACTGAAGCTTTCTTT
CDR3: CASSSQGNTEAFF

size: few
V: TRBV6-1
D: TRBD1
J: TRBJ1-2
DNA: TGTGCCAGCAGTGACAATTGGACAGGGGGCGTATATGGCTACACCTTC
CDR3: CASSDNWTGGVYGYTF

size: NA
V: TRBV5-1
D: NA
J: TRBJ2-5
DNA: TGCGCCAGCAGCTTGCGACAGCCACAAGAGACCCAGTACTTC
CDR3: CASSLRQPQETQYF

size: NA
V: TRBV27
D: NA
J: TRBJ1-1
DNA: TGTGCCAGCAGTTTCGGGGGGGTGAACACTGAAGCTTTCTTT
CDR3: CASSFGGVNTEAFF

size: few
V: TRBV15
D: TRBD2
J: TRBJ2-1
DNA: TGTGCCACCAGCAGATCCGCCCTAGCGGGGGAACACAATGAGCAGTTCTTC
CDR3: CATSRSALAGEHNEQFF

size: NA
V: TRBV27
D: NA
J: TRBJ1-1
DNA: TGTGCCAGCAGTTTATATCGCAGGAACACTGAAGCTTTCTTT
CDR3: CASSLYRRNTEAFF

size: many
V: TRBV5-1
D: TRBD1
J: TRBJ1-5
DNA: TGCGCCAGCAGCTTTGGACAGGGGGAGCAGCCCCAGCATTTT
CDR3: CASSFGQGEQPQHF

size: few
V: TRBV7-3
D: TRBD2
J: TRBJ2-3
DNA: TGTGCCAGCAGCCAACGGGGGGGCACAGATACGCAGTATTTT
CDR3: CASSQRGGTDTQYF

size: few
V: TRBV18
D: NA
J: TRBJ2-3
DNA: TGTGCCAGCTCACTCCCAACTGTCACAGATACGCAGTATTTT
CDR3: CASSLPTVTDTQYF

size: few
V: TRBV6-1
D: NA
J: TRBJ1-1
DNA: TGTGCCAGCAGCAAGGACAGAAGCACTGAAGCTTTCTTT
CDR3: CASSKDRSTEAFF

size: NA
V: TRBV7-9
D: NA
J: TRBJ1-4
DNA: TGTGCCAGCAGCTCCCCGAGGGCAGCAACTAATGAAAAACTGTTTTTT
CDR3: CASSSPRAATNEKLFF

size: NA
V: TRBV1
D: NA
J: TRBJ2-1
DNA: TGCACCAGCAGCCAAGATCGTCTAGGGGGTGAGCAGTTCTTC
CDR3: CTSSQDRLGGEQFF

size: NA
V: TRBV4-3
D: NA
J: TRBJ1-1
DNA: TGCGCCAGCAGCCAAACAATGAACACTGAAGCTTTCTTT
CDR3: CASSQTMNTEAFF

size: NA
V: TRBV4-1
D: NA
J: TRBJ2-2
DNA: TGCGCCAGCAGCCCCGGCGGGGGCCCCAGCGTCACCGGGGAGCTGTTTTTT
CDR3: CASSPGGGPSVTGELFF

size: few
V: TRBV2
D: TRBD1
J: TRBJ1-6
DNA: TGTGCCAGCACCCGGGACAGTAATTCACCCCTCCACTTT
CDR3: CASTRDSNSPLHF

size: NA
V: TRBV14
D: NA
J: TRBJ1-2
DNA: TGTGCCAGCAGCCAAGGAGCAGGCTATGGCTACACCTTC
CDR3: CASSQGAGYGYTF

size: NA
V: TRBV5-6
D: NA
J: TRBJ1-5
DNA: TGTGCCAGCAGCTTGGGATGGGGGCATCAGCCCCAGCATTTT
CDR3: CASSLGWGHQPQHF

size: NA
V: TRBV7-8
D: NA
J: TRBJ2-1
DNA: TGTGCCAGCAGCTTGGCCGGGACTTCGGGTAATGAGCAGTTCTTC
CDR3: CASSLAGTSGNEQFF

size: NA
V: TRBV29-1
D: NA
J: TRBJ2-7
DNA: TGCAGCGCTGGGGGGTTGAACTCCTACGAGCAGTACTTC
CDR3: CSAGGLNSYEQYF

size: few
V: TRBV7-9
D: NA
J: TRBJ1-6
DNA: TGTGCCAGCAGTATGGGAGGGTTTAATTCACCCCTCCACTTT
CDR3: CASSMGGFNSPLHF

size: NA
V: TRBV9
D: TRBD1
J: TRBJ1-3
DNA: TGTGCCAGCAGCGTAGGGGACAGGGCTAACTCTGGAAACACCATATATTTT
CDR3: CASSVGDRANSGNTIYF

size: NA
V: TRBV5-4
D: TRBD1
J: TRBJ2-1
DNA: TGTGCCAGCAGCACCGGGACAGTTACCTACAATGAGCAGTTCTTC
CDR3: CASSTGTVTYNEQFF

size: NA
V: TRBV7-2
D: TRBD1
J: TRBJ2-7
DNA: TGTGCCAGCAGCTTAGCGGACAGGGGGGCCTACGAGCAGTACTTC
CDR3: CASSLADRGAYEQYF

size: few
V: TRBV15
D: NA
J: TRBJ2-4
DNA: TGTGCCACCAGCTTGGGCGGGACCACCATTCAGTACTTC
CDR3: CATSLGGTTIQYF

size: few
V: TRBV7-9
D: NA
J: TRBJ2-1
DNA: TGTGCCAGCAGCTACCCTAGGATCACTGAGCAGTTCTTC
CDR3: CASSYPRITEQFF

size: few
V: TRBV5-4
D: NA
J: TRBJ2-5
DNA: TGTGCCAGCAGCTTGGGGGGGCGGGAGACCCAGTACTTC
CDR3: CASSLGGRETQYF

size: NA
V: TRBV7-3
D: NA
J: TRBJ2-1
DNA: TGTGCCAGCAGCTTCCCCTATGGTGAGCAGTTCTTC
CDR3: CASSFPYGEQFF

size: few
V: TRBV5-1
D: NA
J: TRBJ2-3
DNA: TGCGCCAGCAGCTTGGGGCGCGGAGGTGGTTATGGCACAGATACGCAGTATTTT
CDR3: CASSLGRGGGYGTDTQYF

size: NA
V: TRBV6-1
D: NA
J: TRBJ2-7
DNA: TGTGCCAGCAGTGAACAGGGGAGCTCCTACGAGCAGTACTTC
CDR3: CASSEQGSSYEQYF

size: few
V: TRBV4-3
D: TRBD1
J: TRBJ1-3
DNA: TGCGCCAGCAGCCAAGTAGCAGGGGGATTAAGCTCTGGAAACACCATATATTTT
CDR3: CASSQVAGGLSSGNTIYF

size: few
V: TRBV19
D: TRBD1
J: TRBJ2-2
DNA: TGTGCCAGTAGTATCCCATGGACAGGGAAGTTTACCACCGGGGAGCTGTTTTTT
CDR3: CASSIPWTGKFTTGELFF

size: NA
V: TRBV4-1
D: TRBD2
J: TRBJ2-3
DNA: TGCGCCAGCAGCCAAAGGTTAACTAGCGAGGTCACAGATACGCAGTATTTT
CDR3: CASSQRLTSEVTDTQYF

size: NA
V: TRBV7-9
D: NA
J: TRBJ2-1
DNA: TGTGCCAGCAGCCTAGGGGGCTGGGGGGACTCCTACAATGAGCAGTTCTTC
CDR3: CASSLGGWGDSYNEQFF

size: few
V: TRBV6-5
D: TRBD1
J: TRBJ1-3
DNA: TGTGCCAGCGGGACAGGGGCCTCATCTGGAAACACCATATATTTT
CDR3: CASGTGASSGNTIYF

size: NA
V: TRBV19
D: NA
J: TRBJ2-5
DNA: TGTGCCAGTAGTATAGATTCGCGGGGAGAGACCCAGTACTTC
CDR3: CASSIDSRGETQYF

size: NA
V: TRBV9
D: TRBD1
J: TRBJ1-4
DNA: TGTGCCAGCAGCGTTAACACTCAGGGGGTCGGGCGGGAAAAACTGTTTTTT
CDR3: CASSVNTQGVGREKLFF

size: NA
V: TRBV5-4
D: TRBD2
J: TRBJ2-1
DNA: TGTGCCAGCAGCTTGGATAGCGGCGGGGGGGCCCGGGAGCAGTTCTTC
CDR3: CASSLDSGGGAREQFF

size: few
V: TRBV4-1
D: TRBD1
J: TRBJ2-4
DNA: TGCGCCAGCAGCCAAGAGAGGCTCGGGACAGGGGGTAACATTCAGTACTTC
CDR3: CASSQERLGTGGNIQYF

size: NA
V: TRBV6-1
D: TRBD2
J: TRBJ2-2
DNA: TGTGCCAGCAGTGGGCTAGCGGGGCAACACGGGGAGCTGTTTTTT
CDR3: CASSGLAGQHGELFF

size: NA
V: TRBV7-2
D: TRBD2
J: TRBJ2-1
DNA: TGTGCCAGCAGCTTAGCCGCCACCCTAGCGGTCCAAAGCTCCTACAATGAGCAGTTCTTC
CDR3: CASSLAATLAVQSSYNEQFF

size: NA
V: TRBV19
D: NA
J: TRBJ1-2
DNA: TGTGCCAGTAGTATAGTCGGACCCTCTACAGGGTTTCTGAATGGCTACACCTTC
CDR3: CASSIVGPSTGFLNGYTF